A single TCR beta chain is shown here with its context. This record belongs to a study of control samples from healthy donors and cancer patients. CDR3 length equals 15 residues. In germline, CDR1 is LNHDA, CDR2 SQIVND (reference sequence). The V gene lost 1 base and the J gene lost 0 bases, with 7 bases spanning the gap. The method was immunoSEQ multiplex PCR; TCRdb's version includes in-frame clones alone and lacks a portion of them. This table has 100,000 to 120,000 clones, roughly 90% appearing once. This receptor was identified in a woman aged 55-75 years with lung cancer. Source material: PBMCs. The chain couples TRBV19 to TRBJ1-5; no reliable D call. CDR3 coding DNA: TGTGCCAGTAGTATAGGGCCGTTTAGCAATCAGCCCCAGCATTTT. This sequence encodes CASSIGPFSNQPQHF. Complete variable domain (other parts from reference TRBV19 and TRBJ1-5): DGGITQSPKYLFRKEGQNVTLSCEQNLNHDAMYWYRQDPGQGLRLIYYSQIVNDFQKGDIAEGYSVSREKKESFPLTVTSAQKNPTAFYLCASSIGPFSNQPQHFGDGTRLSIL.